The T cell receptor beta chain under discussion was sequenced for a study of cytomegalovirus exposure and HLA in healthy donors. Study-level points and caveats: A later examination showed that TCR association rates differed by HLA locus, with DRB1 most and HLA-C fewest.

Both 60 Vbeta primers and 13 Jbeta primers went into the PCR. Profiling relied on immunoSEQ multiplex PCR, and the TCRdb table lists in-frame clones only, not all of them. This sample carries roughly 200,000 clones, roughly 84% of them seen once, and the ten largest clones take approximately 0.71%. The germline gives CDR1 MNHEY, CDR2 SVGAGI. Unmatched junction bases numbered 8, after V lost 4 bases and J lost 8 bases. The CDR3 length is 15 residues. Turning to this clone: Its antigen is unidentified.

The clonotype originates from a boy aged 2 to 10 in good health and CMV-seronegative. The sequencing sample was made of PBMCs. J is TRBJ1-4 and V is TRBV6-5; 9 nucleotides match TRBD1. CDR3 amino acids: CASSSSGTGWEKLFF. Written as DNA, the CDR3 is TGTGCCAGCAGTTCCTCCGGGACAGGGTGGGAAAAACTGTTTTTT.